The 11 T cell receptor beta chains presented below share a single source sample, sequenced in a study of cytomegalovirus exposure and HLA in healthy donors. Amplification used 60 Vbeta primers and 13 Jbeta primers. Method: immunoSEQ multiplex PCR; TCRdb's copy keeps in-frame clones and lacks some. Among 150,000 to 200,000 clones listed, roughly 79% were seen once. Sequenced material: PBMCs. Receptors originate from a woman aged 30 to 39 in good health and CMV-seropositive.

This clone appeared a few times. The genes are TRBV30 and TRBJ2-5; TRBD2 might be the D (5 bases). The CDR3 length is 10 residues. The germline V gene encodes CDR1 GTSNPN and CDR2 SVGIG (reference sequence). Trimming removed 7 bases at V and 11 bases at J, with 14 bases between. The CDR3 DNA reads as TGTGCCTCTAGGGTTTGGGAGCAGTACTTC. Translated, it gives CASRVWEQYF.

The chain recombines TRBV7-9 with TRBJ2-1; no clear D. Germline CDR1 and CDR2: SEHNR and FQNEAQ (reference sequence). Trimming cost V 5 bases and J 5 bases, with 10 bases left between them. The CDR3 runs 13 residues. CDR3 protein: CASSLNTDNEQFF. The CDR3 nucleotides read TGTGCCAGCAGCCTCAACACAGACAATGAGCAGTTCTTC.

The chain recombines TRBV19 with TRBJ1-1; 9 bases agree with TRBD1. The CDR3 consists of 15 residues. The V gene end was trimmed by 6 bases and the J gene end by 5 bases; junction bases not matched to a gene: 10. CDR1 and CDR2 from the germline V gene are LNHDA and SQIVND (reference sequence). CDR3 nucleotides: TGTGCCAGTAGACCCCGGGACAGGGCACTGACTGAAGCTTTCTTT. This sequence encodes CASRPRDRALTEAFF.

CDR3 region: CASSLAVTIKTQYF. The CDR3 DNA reads TGTGCCAGCAGCTTAGCGGTGACTATAAAGACCCAGTACTTC. The chain carries TRBV7-2 and TRBJ2-5; the D gene is possibly TRBD2 (5 bases). The V gene lost 0 bases and the J gene lost 6 bases, with 11 bases spanning the gap. CDR1 SGHTA and CDR2 FQGNSA come from the germline V gene. CDR3 length: 14 amino acids. Full variable domain (outside the CDR3, taken from reference TRBV7-2 and TRBJ2-5): GAGVSQSPSNKVTEKGKDVELRCDPISGHTALYWYRQSLGQGLEFLIYFQGNSAPDKSGLPSDRFSAERTGGSVSTLTIQRTQQEDSAVYLCASSLAVTIKTQYFGPGTRLLVL.

This clone was seen a handful of times. The J gene is TRBJ2-3, the V gene TRBV6-1, with D uncertain. This CDR3 comprises 14 residues. Germline V gives CDR1 MNHNS, CDR2 SASEGT. Trimming left V 2 bases short and J 2 bases short, with 8 bases between. The CDR3 here is CASSEFDFTDTQYF. The CDR3, as DNA: TGTGCCAGCAGTGAATTTGACTTCACAGATACGCAGTATTTT.

CDR3 DNA sequence: TGTGCCAGCTCACCACCAACAGGATTAAGCACTGAAGCTTTCTTT. This encodes CASSPPTGLSTEAFF. The V gene is TRBV18, the J gene TRBJ1-1; D possibly corresponds to TRBD1 (5 bases). CDR1 and CDR2 (germline): KGHSH, LQKENI. This CDR3 contains 15 residues. V was cut by 0 bases and J by 4 bases, with 12 bases left in between.

The chain links TRBV5-1 to TRBJ2-5, with 7 nucleotides matching TRBD1. Germline values: CDR1 SGHRS, CDR2 YFSETQ. The ends lost 2 bases at V and 1 base at J; junction bases unmatched: 2. This CDR3 comprises 14 residues. The CDR3 region is CASSLQGTQETQYF. The CDR3 DNA sequence: TGCGCCAGCAGCTTACAGGGGACCCAAGAGACCCAGTACTTC.

This clone was counted a few times. One junction end does not reproduce the germline sequence, and a read error may be involved. The chain uses TRBV7-9 and TRBJ2-7; D is undetermined. The CDR3 consists of 12 residues. The germline V gene has CDR1 SEHNR and CDR2 FQNEAQ (reference sequence). The CDR3 is CSSSSSEERRYF. The CDR3 DNA is TGTTCCAGCAGCTCCTCAGAGGAACGGCGGTACTTC. Filled out from reference TRBV7-9 and TRBJ2-7, the complete variable domain reads DTGVSQNPRHKITKRGQNVTFRCDPISEHNRLYWYRQTLGQGPEFLTYFQNEAQLEKSRLLSDRFSAERPKGSFSTLEIQRTEQGDSAMYLCSSSSSEERRYFGPGTRLTVT.

This clone has a handful of counts. V is TRBV7-2 and J is TRBJ2-5; tentative D call: TRBD1 (6 bases). CDR1 is SGHTA and CDR2 is FQGNSA in the germline V gene. Trimming shortened V by 0 bases and J by 5 bases, and 16 bases separated the two germline ends. CDR3 size: 16 residues. CDR3 loop: CASSLARGVSMETQYF. The CDR3, as DNA: TGTGCCAGCAGCTTAGCCAGGGGCGTGTCAATGGAGACCCAGTACTTC.

CDR3 coding DNA: TGTGCCAGCAGCATGAGGGCCACCGCAACTAATGAAAAACTGTTTTTT. Amino acids: CASSMRATATNEKLFF. The gene calls are TRBV7-2 and TRBJ1-4; D ambiguous. The germline V gene encodes CDR1 SGHTA and CDR2 FQGNSA. With 5 bases removed from V and 0 bases from J, the gap between germline ends came to 13 bases. The CDR3 loop spans 16 amino acids.

This rearrangement joins TRBV5-6 to TRBJ1-2; TRBD1 might be the D (6 bases). Germline V gene sequence: CDR1 SGHDT, CDR2 YYEEEE. V lost 0 bases and J lost 2, with 8 bases in between. The CDR3 runs to 14 residues. CDR3: CASSLDRENYGYTF. The DNA for the CDR3 is TGTGCCAGCAGCTTGGACAGGGAAAACTATGGCTACACCTTC.